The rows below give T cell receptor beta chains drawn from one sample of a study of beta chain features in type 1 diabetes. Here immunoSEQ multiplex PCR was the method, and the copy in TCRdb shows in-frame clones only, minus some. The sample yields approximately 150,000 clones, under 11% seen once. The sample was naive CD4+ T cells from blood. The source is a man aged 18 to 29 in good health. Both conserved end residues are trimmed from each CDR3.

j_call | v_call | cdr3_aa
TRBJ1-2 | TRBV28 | ASSLTGVPYGYT
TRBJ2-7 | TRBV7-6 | ASSLGGGISYEQY
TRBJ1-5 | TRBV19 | ASSIDPTGVHQPQH
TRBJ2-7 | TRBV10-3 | AGGAMSYEQY
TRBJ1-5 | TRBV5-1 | ASSQGTGNQPQH
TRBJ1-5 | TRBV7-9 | ASSPGQGPNQPQH
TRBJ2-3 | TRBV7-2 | ASSLGTQGASTDTQY
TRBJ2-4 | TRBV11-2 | ASSQEGPSENIQY
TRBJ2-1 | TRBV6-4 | ASTNTVAGGLYNEQF
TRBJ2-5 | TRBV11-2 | ASSLSGGQETQY
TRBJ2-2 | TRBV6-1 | ASSVGQLNTGELF